The rows below give T cell receptor beta chains drawn from one sample of a study of metastatic and nonmetastatic thyroid tumors. MiXCR re-clonotyped the PCR reads for TCRdb. The sample has about 43,000 clones, more than 9.5% seen once. The sequenced sample was blood. Receptors originate from a female donor with papillary thyroid cancer or a benign thyroid nodule (not recorded which). Some clones in this sample may be carry-over from other donors' samples. CDR3s include the opening cysteine and the closing phenylalanine or tryptophan. The order of the fields is J gene, V gene, clone size, D gene, CDR3 DNA, CDR3 protein. A D gene is named only where the DNA matches it firmly. Clone size is given for some rows only: seen once, a few or many times, or a class if the clone is expanded.

TRBJ1-3 | TRBV12-5 | many | NA | TGTGCTAGTGGTTTGGTAAGGCGGGGAAGGATTAACACCATATATTTT | CASGLVRRGRINTIYF
TRBJ2-7 | TRBV5-1 | many | NA | TGCGCCAGCAGCTTGGCGGCTGACTACGAGCAGTACTTC | CASSLAADYEQYF
TRBJ2-2 | TRBV10-1 | medium-sized | NA | TGCGCCAGCAGTGACTTATTCGTTTATGTAGGGACCACCGGGGAGCTGTTTTTT | CASSDLFVYVGTTGELFF
TRBJ2-7 | TRBV6-2/TRBV6-3 | NA | NA | TGTGCCAGCAGTTACGCGCGATTCCACAGGAGCTCCTACGAGCAGTACTTC | CASSYARFHRSSYEQYF
TRBJ1-1 | TRBV20-1 | NA | NA | TGCAGTGCTAGAGTCAGGCCCACTGAAGCTTTCTTT | CSARVRPTEAFF
TRBJ2-3 | TRBV11-3 | many | TRBD1 | TGTGCCAGCAGCCCCATAGGGAGACAGGGTACGCAGTATTTT | CASSPIGRQGTQYF
TRBJ2-2 | TRBV27 | few | NA | TGTGCCAGCAGTCCAAGAGGACGGGACACCTGGGATCTGTTTTTT | CASSPRGRDTWDLFF
TRBJ2-3 | TRBV28 | few | TRBD1 | TGTGCCAGCAGTTTAGTACAAACAGGGGGCGCAGATACGCAGTATTTT | CASSLVQTGGADTQYF
TRBJ1-2 | TRBV30 | many | NA | TGTGCCTGGAGTGTAAGGACGGATCGGTATGGCTACACCTTC | CAWSVRTDRYGYTF
TRBJ1-1 | TRBV7-6 | few | NA | TGTGCCAGCAGCAATAAATCGGGTTCCACTGAAGCTTTCTTT | CASSNKSGSTEAFF
TRBJ2-6 | TRBV24-1 | many | NA | TGTGCCACCAGTGATGGGGCCGAGCTCGGGGCCAACGTCCTGACTTTC | CATSDGAELGANVLTF
TRBJ1-2 | TRBV6-1 | few | NA | TGTGCCAGCAGTGAAGCAGGGGGTGGGGGCTTCGGCTACACCTTC | CASSEAGGGGFGYTF